The 31 T cell receptor beta chains below come from one sample, sequenced in a study of identifying expanded T cells in peripheral blood. Generated by immunoSEQ multiplex PCR, the TCRdb table keeps only in-frame clones and is missing some. Of some 78,000 clones listed, roughly 84% are singletons. Sequenced input: blood. The source is a person between 18 and 75 years old in good health.

This clone was recorded at least ten times. The CDR3 DNA is TGTGCCAGCAGAGCGACAGGGGGACCTGAGCCCCAGCATTTT. Its protein is CASRATGGPEPQHF. The chain carries TRBV28 and TRBJ1-5, with TRBD1 matching over 9 bases. Germline-derived CDR1 and CDR2 are MDHEN and SYDVKM. The CDR3 has 14 amino acids. V was pared by 6 bases and J by 8 bases, with 8 bases of the junction left unmatched.

This clone occurred once. The J gene is TRBJ2-7, the V gene TRBV2, with no clear D. Trimming removed 0 bases at V and 3 bases at J, with 15 bases between. The CDR3 runs to 16 residues. Germline V gene sequence: CDR1 SNHLY, CDR2 FYNNEI. The DNA for the CDR3 is TGTGCCAGCAGTGAAGCCCTCCAGGTACCTGGCTACGAGCAGTACTTC. Its protein product is CASSEALQVPGYEQYF.

The rearrangement links TRBV19 to TRBJ2-3, with a weak D call TRBD1 (5 bases). V lost 3 bases and J lost 0, with 16 bases in between. The germline gives CDR1 LNHDA, CDR2 SQIVND (reference sequence). There are 17 residues in the CDR3. CDR3 nucleotides: TGTGCCAGTAGTATCGAGGCGTGGGGCGCTAGCACAGATACGCAGTATTTT. Encoded protein: CASSIEAWGASTDTQYF.

The chain is built from TRBV28 and TRBJ1-5; D remains unclear. This CDR3 contains 14 residues. The germline V gene has CDR1 MDHEN and CDR2 SYDVKM. Trimming stripped 4 bases from V and 3 bases from J, with 10 bases between. The CDR3 here is CASSSPTINQPQHF. For the CDR3, the DNA is TGTGCCAGCAGTTCCCCTACTATCAATCAGCCCCAGCATTTT.

V is TRBV28 and J is TRBJ2-3, with 7 bases matching TRBD2. The CDR3 is 17 amino acids. Germline CDR1 is MDHEN and CDR2 is SYDVKM. The trim removed 1 base at V and 5 bases at J, leaving 12 bases unmatched. CDR3 coding DNA: TGTGCCAGCAGTTTATCTGGCGGGAGTCGGGATAGAGATACGCAGTATTTT. Protein: CASSLSGGSRDRDTQYF.

The chain recombines TRBV10-3 with TRBJ2-7; D call uncertain. Germline V gene lookup returns CDR1 ENHRY and CDR2 SYGVKD. The CDR3 is 12 residues long. Trimming removed 2 bases from V and 2 bases from J, with 4 bases in between. The CDR3 sequence: CAISETAYEQYF. CDR3 nucleotides: TGTGCCATCAGTGAGACAGCCTACGAGCAGTACTTC.

The chain has TRBV19 and TRBJ2-5; 7 nucleotides agree with TRBD1. Trimming removed 4 bases from V and 3 bases from J; junction bases left unmatched: 5. This CDR3 spans 14 amino acids. CDR1 and CDR2 (germline): LNHDA, SQIVND (reference sequence). Written as DNA, the CDR3 is TGTGCCAGTAGTAACGCCGGGACAGAAGAGACCCAGTACTTC. Translated, it gives CASSNAGTEETQYF.

The V call is TRBV9, the J call TRBJ2-3; D perhaps matches TRBD2 (5 bases). V dropped 4 bases and J dropped 5 bases, with 14 bases sitting between them. This CDR3 has 14 residues. Germline loops: CDR1 SGDLS, CDR2 YYNGEE. CDR3 nucleotide sequence: TGTGCCAGCAGCCCGAGGGTTTCCGTAGATACGCAGTATTTT. This gives the protein CASSPRVSVDTQYF. The full variable domain, completed using reference TRBV9 and TRBJ2-3, is DSGVTQTPKHLITATGQRVTLRCSPRSGDLSVYWYQQSLDQGLQFLIQYYNGEERAKGNILERFSAQQFPDLHSELNLSSLELGDSALYFCASSPRVSVDTQYFGPGTRLTVL.

This chain connects TRBV7-9 to TRBJ2-1; 9 bases agree with TRBD1. J gave up 2 bases and V 3 bases, and 5 bases lay outside the gene matches. Germline loops: CDR1 SEHNR, CDR2 FQNEAQ (reference sequence). The CDR3 consists of 16 residues. The CDR3 region is CASSFPGQGPYNEQFF. The CDR3 coding sequence is TGTGCCAGCAGCTTCCCGGGACAGGGTCCCTACAATGAGCAGTTCTTC.

The rearrangement uses TRBV15 and TRBJ2-7, with D maybe TRBD2 (5 bases). The V end was cut by 8 bases, the J end by 1 base, with 9 bases between. This CDR3 is 12 amino acids long. Germline CDR1 LNHNV, CDR2 YYDKDF (reference sequence). This CDR3 is CATSDFSYEQYF. The CDR3 nucleotides read TGTGCCACCTCGGACTTTTCCTACGAGCAGTACTTC. Full variable domain (outside the CDR3, taken from reference TRBV15 and TRBJ2-7): DAMVIQNPRYQVTQFGKPVTLSCSQTLNHNVMYWYQQKSSQAPKLLFHYYDKDFNNEADTPDNFQSRRPNTSFCFLDIRSPGLGDTAMYLCATSDFSYEQYFGPGTRLTVT.

Only one count was recorded for this clone. The V and J genes are TRBV11-2 and TRBJ1-5; D might be TRBD1 (5 bases). This CDR3 has 14 residues. V was cut by 4 bases and J by 0 bases, with 7 bases left in between. Germline V gene data show CDR1 as SGHAT and CDR2 as FQNNGV. The CDR3 DNA reads as TGTGCCAGCAGCTACGGGGGTAGCAATCAGCCCCAGCATTTT. Translation: CASSYGGSNQPQHF.

This clone showed up just a few times. This sequence joins TRBV6-5 and TRBJ2-1; D perhaps matches TRBD2 (5 bases). The CDR3 runs to 15 residues. V shed 7 bases and J shed 3 bases, with 16 bases lying between them. Germline V gene sequence: CDR1 MNHEY, CDR2 SVGAGI. The CDR3 loop reads CASNEGVGVYNEQFF. The CDR3 DNA follows: TGTGCCAGCAACGAAGGAGTGGGAGTCTACAATGAGCAGTTCTTC.

The chain couples TRBV29-1 to TRBJ1-2; D is undetermined. CDR3 length equals 17 residues. Trimming removed 5 bases at V and 0 bases at J, with 22 bases between. Germline V lookup: CDR1 SQVTM, CDR2 ANQGSEA. The CDR3 is CSVNGYTSRDPNYGYTF. CDR3 nucleotide sequence: TGCAGCGTTAATGGTTACACATCGCGGGATCCTAACTATGGCTACACCTTC.

This clone appeared a single time. V gene TRBV6-5 combines with J gene TRBJ1-1; no clear D. Germline CDR1 and CDR2: MNHEY and SVGAGI. The length of the CDR3 is 16 residues. V was clipped by 2 bases and J by 1 base, with 14 bases between them. DNA of the CDR3: TGTGCCAGCAGTTACGGTCGGTCTATTCCGAACACTGAAGCTTTCTTT. Translation gives CASSYGRSIPNTEAFF.

The genes are TRBV7-6 and TRBJ2-1; possibly TRBD2 for D (5 bases). The CDR3 length is 14 residues. Germline assignment: CDR1 SGHVS and CDR2 FNYEAQ. V lost 1 base and J lost 7, with 11 bases in between. DNA for the CDR3: TGTGCCAGCAGCTTAGGAAACCGGGATAATGAGCAGTTCTTC. It encodes CASSLGNRDNEQFF.

The rearrangement uses TRBV7-6 and TRBJ2-3; 9 bases are a match to TRBD2. Germline V CDR1 and CDR2: SGHVS, FNYEAQ. The V and J ends lost 0 bases and 9 bases, in that order; junction bases with no gene match: 10. The CDR3 consists of 16 residues. The CDR3 is CASSLAWLAGRGTQYF. The CDR3 nucleotides read TGTGCCAGCAGCTTAGCATGGCTAGCGGGAAGAGGGACGCAGTATTTT.

The chain links TRBV28 to TRBJ1-5; maybe TRBD1 (6 bases). Germline V gene data show CDR1 as MDHEN and CDR2 as SYDVKM. CDR3 length: 15 amino acids. V was shortened by 6 bases and J by 5 bases, with 17 bases between the two germline ends. CDR3 in amino acids: CASSPIEGVYQPQHF. CDR3 bases: TGTGCCAGCAGCCCTATCGAGGGGGTTTATCAGCCCCAGCATTTT.

The J gene is TRBJ2-1, the V gene TRBV27; D might be TRBD2 (5 bases). Per germline, CDR1 MNHEY and CDR2 SMNVEV (reference sequence). CDR3 length equals 16 residues. The V end was cut by 4 bases, the J end by 0 bases, with 13 bases between. CDR3 amino acids: CASSSLKADSYNEQFF. The CDR3, as DNA: TGTGCCAGCAGTTCCCTTAAAGCGGACTCCTACAATGAGCAGTTCTTC.

This chain joins TRBV6-5 and TRBJ2-2; D is uncertain. Trimming removed 7 bases from V and 7 bases from J, with 10 bases in between. Germline V lookup: CDR1 MNHEY, CDR2 SVGAGI. The CDR3 contains 12 residues. This CDR3 is CASTNAVGELFF. DNA of the CDR3: TGTGCCAGCACCAACGCAGTCGGGGAGCTGTTTTTT.

The V and J genes are TRBV5-1 and TRBJ2-2, with 9 bases aligning to TRBD2. Germline assignment: CDR1 SGHRS and CDR2 YFSETQ. The CDR3 loop spans 17 amino acids. V lost 1 base to trimming and J lost 1 base; unmatched junction nucleotides: 5. The CDR3 nucleotides are TGCGCCAGCAGCTTGTTCTGGACTAGCGAGAACACCGGGGAGCTGTTTTTT. Encoded protein: CASSLFWTSENTGELFF.

CDR3 DNA: TGTGCCAGCAGCCAACAGGGGCCCGAGCAGTACTTC. Protein: CASSQQGPEQYF. The chain couples TRBV5-8 to TRBJ2-7; 7 bases are shared with TRBD1. V gave up 4 bases and J gave up 6 bases; unmatched junction bases: 4. Germline values: CDR1 SGHTS, CDR2 YDEGEE. CDR3 length equals 12 residues.

This clone was picked up one time. The chain couples TRBV6-6 to TRBJ2-3; 9 bases are a match to TRBD2. Per the germline V gene, CDR1 is MNHNY and CDR2 is SVGAGI (reference sequence). The trim removed 7 bases at V and 4 bases at J, leaving 6 bases unmatched. This CDR3 comprises 14 residues. CDR3 coding DNA: TGTGCCAGCACCTACGGCGGGAGGGCAGATACGCAGTATTTT. This sequence encodes CASTYGGRADTQYF.

This chain uses TRBV7-9 with TRBJ1-4; no clear D. Looked up from germline, CDR1 is SEHNR and CDR2 is FQNEAQ (reference sequence). Trimming left V 8 bases short and J 3 bases short, with 13 bases between. The CDR3 has 14 residues. CDR3 in DNA: TGTGCCAGCCCTTCCGAGGAGGCTAATGAAAAACTGTTTTTT. It yields the protein CASPSEEANEKLFF.

The chain links TRBV20-1 to TRBJ2-5, with D unclear. The V end lost 6 bases, the J end lost 0 bases, and 2 bases lay between the germline ends. Germline lookup yields CDR1 DFQATT and CDR2 SNEGSKA (reference sequence). The CDR3 sequence is 10 residues long. The CDR3 protein is CSAYQETQYF. DNA of the CDR3: TGCAGTGCGTACCAAGAGACCCAGTACTTC.

This rearrangement joins TRBV18 to TRBJ2-3; no clear D gene. V was trimmed by 2 bases and J by 6 bases, leaving 9 bases between them. Germline CDR1 is KGHSH and CDR2 is LQKENI. CDR3 length: 13 amino acids. Written as DNA, the CDR3 is TGTGCCAGCTCACCATACTCGGAGGATACGCAGTATTTT. Amino acids: CASSPYSEDTQYF. The entire variable domain, with the rest obtained from reference TRBV18 and TRBJ2-3, is as follows: NAGVMQNPRHLVRRRGQEARLRCSPMKGHSHVYWYRQLPEEGLKFMVYLQKENIIDESGMPKERFSAEFPKEGPSILRIQQVVRGDSAAYFCASSPYSEDTQYFGPGTRLTVL.

The chain carries TRBV2 and TRBJ2-5; TRBD2 aligns across 10 bases. The CDR3 length is 19 residues. CDR1 and CDR2 (germline): SNHLY, FYNNEI. Losses at the gene ends were 6 bases for V and 0 bases for J; bases not matched to a gene: 16. The DNA of the CDR3 is TGTGCCAGCAGCCAAGCGGGAGGGCCATCGAGGGCTTACCAAGAGACCCAGTACTTC. Protein: CASSQAGGPSRAYQETQYF.

The V call is TRBV2, the J call TRBJ1-2; weak D call: TRBD1 (5 bases). The V end lost 6 bases, the J end lost 4 bases, and 12 bases lay between the germline ends. The CDR3 totals 13 residues. From germline, CDR1 is SNHLY and CDR2 FYNNEI. CDR3 in DNA: TGTGCCAGCAGGTCGACAGAAATCTATGGCTACACCTTC. Translating gives CASRSTEIYGYTF.

V usage is TRBV29-1 and J usage is TRBJ2-4; 7 bases match TRBD2. From germline, CDR1 is SQVTM and CDR2 ANQGSEA. The CDR3 sequence is 13 residues long. J was trimmed by 3 bases and V by 2 bases; bases with no gene match: 1. The CDR3 nucleotides read TGCAGCGTTGAACAGCGGGACAAAAACATTCAGTACTTC. Protein product: CSVEQRDKNIQYF. The full variable domain, in which reference TRBV29-1 and TRBJ2-4 provide the parts outside the CDR3, is SAVISQKPSRDICQRGTSLTIQCQVDSQVTMMFWYRQQPGQSLTLIATANQGSEATYESGFVIDKFPISRPNLTFSTLTVSNMSPEDSSIYLCSVEQRDKNIQYFGAGTRLSVL.

The chain employs TRBV28 and TRBJ2-1, with TRBD2 matching over 15 bases. CDR3 length equals 18 residues. CDR1 is MDHEN, CDR2 SYDVKM, per germline. With V trimmed by 5 bases and J by 9 bases, 14 bases remained unmatched. CDR3 residues: CASSPGLAGGSGFVEQFF. CDR3 DNA: TGTGCCAGCAGTCCGGGACTAGCGGGAGGCTCCGGTTTTGTTGAGCAGTTCTTC. The full variable domain, rest sourced from reference TRBV28 and TRBJ2-1, is DVKVTQSSRYLVKRTGEKVFLECVQDMDHENMFWYRQDPGLGLRLIYFSYDVKMKEKGDIPEGYSVSREKKERFSLILESASTNQTSMYLCASSPGLAGGSGFVEQFFGPGTRLTVL.

The chain uses TRBV6-5 and TRBJ2-7; perhaps TRBD2 as D (6 bases). CDR3 length: 13 residues. The V end lost 5 bases, the J end lost 4 bases, and 12 bases lay between the germline ends. Germline lookup yields CDR1 MNHEY and CDR2 SVGAGI. CDR3 DNA sequence: TGTGCCAGCAGTCTAGGACTACCGTACGAGCAGTACTTC. It is translated as CASSLGLPYEQYF.

V usage is TRBV5-1 and J usage is TRBJ2-1; 10 nucleotides agree with TRBD2. Germline loops: CDR1 SGHRS, CDR2 YFSETQ. Unmatched junction bases numbered 4, after V lost 1 base and J lost 3 bases. The CDR3 has 16 residues. CDR3 bases: TGCGCCAGCAGCTTGACCATAGCGGGAGGCTACAATGAGCAGTTCTTC. This codes for CASSLTIAGGYNEQFF.